The sequence of this T cell receptor (beta chain) was determined in a study of Graves' ophthalmopathy and Graves' hyperthyroidism (dated 2018 in TCRdb). Regarding the complete study: Peripheral blood was collected at initial diagnosis, prior to any treatment. In total, approximately 130 blood samples were TCR-sequenced: 40 to 45 ophthalmopathy, 80 or so hyperthyroidism and some 17 hyperthyroidism-to-ophthalmopathy patients. Following sample collection, hyperthyroidism patients were given methimazole at a starting dose of 30 mg daily, and ophthalmopathy patients were given high-dose intravenous methylprednisolone. T-cell repertoires of thyroid tissue and blood were compared in over 5 hyperthyroidism patients. A discovery set of about 99 patients (about 45 ophthalmopathy, about 59 stable hyperthyroidism) was enrolled to explore V-J signatures distinguishing ophthalmopathy from hyperthyroidism. For training and testing, the approximately 97 patients in the discovery cohort were randomly divided in a 7:3 ratio. An independent validation cohort was composed of 18 to 20 hyperthyroidism patients and roughly 16 patients who later progressed from hyperthyroidism to ophthalmopathy. To tell Graves' ophthalmopathy apart from Graves' hyperthyroidism, and to predict which patients would progress to ophthalmopathy, the study relied on TCR beta repertoire signatures.

Ophthalmopathy patients were characterized by moderately to severely active disease, a Clinical Activity Score of at least 3, a NOSPECS grade of at least 4, and a disease duration under 3 months. Patients with other autoimmune diseases, uncontrolled infections, pregnancy or lactation were excluded from the study. Diagnosis relied on clinical symptoms, serum thyroxine, TRAb, thyroid ultrasound and orbital computed tomography. PBMCs were isolated from more than 9 ml of fresh peripheral blood by Ficoll-Paque density gradient centrifugation. Total RNA was extracted using Trizol reagent, and RNA quality was checked on an Agilent 2100 Bioanalyzer. Many counts were recorded for this clonotype. The clone's antigen remains unknown. No base-level quality is on record; no much larger clone is a single base apart. TCR beta CDR3 regions were amplified from RNA transcripts for repertoire sequencing. The first round was an RT-PCR using HTBI primers with the Qiagen OneStep RT-PCR kit, and this first round was followed by a second-round multiplex PCR, then size selection and purification. The libraries underwent paired-end sequencing with 100 bp reads on an Illumina HiSeq2000. Turning to the authors' computational methods: SOAPnuke was used to process the reads, throwing out any read that had adapters, had uncalled bases, had a mean Phred below 15, or lacked an exact constant-primer or identifier match. COPE v1.2.5 was used to merge high-quality paired reads. Each unique nucleotide sequence was defined as a clonotype, and clonotypes were aligned to IMGT TRB V, D and J references with MiTCR v1.1. The analysis was limited to V-J combinations with a frequency above 0.0001, which together covered about 99% of repertoires. For each V-J combination, a TCR clonal expansion and chaos score was defined as F50 clonal expansion divided by the chaos observed in the TCRdist matrix. Welch's t-statistics and random forest were used to narrow the features down to more than 10 V-J combinations, which were then fed into a naive Bayes classifier. The Morisita-Horn index was used to measure how similar the thyroid and blood repertoires were. In-frame beta chains were kept once TCRdb had trimmed the public reads at Q25 with fastp and called clones with MiXCR. Here each entry gathers all rows of one CDR3 protein and keeps the most common genes and DNA. For this entry, the V and J calls and clone size follow TCRdb and not the study's own pipeline. The sample profile shows about 400,000 distinct CDR3 sequences; about 16% of them were found once. The biggest ten clones account for about 1.6% of the sample.

The CDR1 and CDR2 encoded by the germline V gene (reference sequence) are DFQATT and SNEGSKA. Inclusive of the bounding cysteine and phenylalanine, the CDR3 is 14 residues long. Kept here is only the CDR3 DNA, which spans 42 bases and is read in frame from base 1. V drops 6 bases and J drops 3 bases, leaving 15 bases in between. Findings and caveats that apply to the study as a whole: Among expanded thyroid clonotypes with frequency above 0.001, most also showed up in blood, which suggests that blood repertoires may reflect the thyroid immune response. Sample size was not predetermined statistically, and investigators were not blinded to group allocation. In validation, the model predicted ophthalmopathy progression with roughly 68% sensitivity and 72.22% specificity; some 13 predicted patients were CT-confirmed with GO in a median of about 6.1 months. The 13-signature model separated ophthalmopathy from stable hyperthyroidism with approximately 85% sensitivity and 81.08% specificity in cross-validation, and 80%/75% in the test set.

The V gene is TRBV20-1 and the J gene is TRBJ1-5; no confident D gene assignment can be made. Sequencing was performed on peripheral blood. This TCR was recovered from a woman in her late teens or twenties with Graves' ophthalmopathy. Donor details come from another sample of the same person, matched by shared clones. The nucleotide sequence reads TGCAGTGCCGCCCCCAGGTTGATCAATCAGCCCCAGCATTTT. Protein translation: CSAAPRLINQPQHF.